The next 24 T cell receptor beta chains were all read from a single sample in a study of T cells in Graves' hyperthyroidism and ophthalmopathy. It was RNA transcripts that yielded the amplified TCR beta CDR3 regions. The HTBI primer set was used in a first-round RT-PCR of the TCR CDR3. MiXCR was run by TCRdb on the multiplex PCR reads, yielding one entry per CDR3 protein. Of hundreds of thousands of distinct CDR3 sequences listed, 38% were seen once; the top ten hold roughly 8.3%. Sequencing used blood. The receptors originated from a young man with Graves' hyperthyroidism.

This clonotype has a count of ten or more. The chain carries TRBV19 and TRBJ1-2, with TRBD1 identical over 9 bases. There are 16 residues in the CDR3. Germline V gene sequence: CDR1 LNHDA, CDR2 SQIVND (reference sequence). Losses at the gene ends were 4 bases for V and 4 bases for J; bases not matched to a gene: 10. In DNA, the CDR3 is TGTGCCAGTAGTAAGACCGGGACAGGGACCCTCTATGGCTACACCTTC. It translates to CASSKTGTGTLYGYTF.

CDR3 DNA: TGCAGCGTGGACAGGAGTAACTATGGCTACACCTTC. Its translation: CSVDRSNYGYTF. The genes are TRBV29-1 and TRBJ1-2, with 7 positions matching TRBD1. The junction had 2 bases not matched to a gene; V was cut back by 6 bases and J by 1 base. This CDR3 has 12 residues. Germline assignment: CDR1 SQVTM and CDR2 ANQGSEA.

Ten or more counts support this clonotype. The chain has TRBV2 and TRBJ1-2; possible D gene TRBD1, 5 bases. Trimming removed 2 bases at V and 3 bases at J, with 10 bases between. Per the germline V gene, CDR1 is SNHLY and CDR2 is FYNNEI. This CDR3 comprises 14 residues. The CDR3 bases are TGTGCCAGCAGTGAACGGCAGGGTCACTATGGCTACACCTTC. As protein: CASSERQGHYGYTF.

This clonotype came up a few times. The J gene is TRBJ2-2, the V gene TRBV2; 9 bases line up with TRBD1. V lost 7 bases to trimming and J lost 5 bases; unmatched junction nucleotides: 14. The germline V gene has CDR1 SNHLY and CDR2 FYNNEI. The length of the CDR3 is 17 residues. The CDR3 DNA sequence: TGTGCCAGCAACCCCAATGCCGGGACAGGGAGAACCGGGGAGCTGTTTTTT. Amino acid sequence: CASNPNAGTGRTGELFF.

This clonotype has at least ten counts. The chain joins TRBV24-1 to TRBJ2-5, with D perhaps assigned TRBD1 or TRBD2 (6 bases each). The CDR3 runs 12 residues. Per germline, CDR1 KGHDR and CDR2 SFDVKD. V was cut by 4 bases and J by 8 bases, with 10 bases left in between. The DNA for the CDR3 is TGTGCCACCAGTGACCGCGGGACAACCCAGTACTTC. It codes for CATSDRGTTQYF.

The rearrangement joins TRBV5-1 to TRBJ1-4; D perhaps matches TRBD1 (5 bases). CDR1 is SGHRS, CDR2 YFSETQ, per germline. Trimming shortened V by 0 bases and J by 8 bases, and 14 bases separated the two germline ends. This CDR3 comprises 15 residues. The DNA for the CDR3 is TGCGCCAGCAGCTTGGAAGGGGCCCAGCGGGAAAAACTGTTTTTT. This sequence encodes CASSLEGAQREKLFF.

A remark on this clonotype: One end of the junction does not line up with germline, which may come from a read error. V is TRBV7-2 and J is TRBJ1-1; 8 bases are a match to TRBD1. Per the germline V gene, CDR1 is SGHTA and CDR2 is FQGNSA. The length of the CDR3 is 16 residues. The CDR3 nucleotides are TGTGCCATCAGCCTACTGGAACAGGGGGTAAATACTGAAGCTTTCTTT. Translating it yields CAISLLEQGVNTEAFF.

The chain recombines TRBV15 with TRBJ2-7, with D perhaps TRBD2 (5 bases). Trimming took off 0 bases at V and 10 bases at J, with 19 bases between the two ends. The germline V gene has CDR1 LNHNV and CDR2 YYDKDF (reference sequence). CDR3 length: 15 residues. The chain's CDR3 is CATSRDYPGDQPQYF. CDR3 bases: TGTGCCACCAGCAGAGATTACCCCGGGGATCAGCCCCAGTACTTC.

This clonotype was seen a handful of times. The CDR3 sequence: CASRDAGTGSQHF. DNA of the CDR3: TGTGCCAGCAGGGACGCCGGGACAGGGTCCCAGCATTTT. The chain links TRBV12-3 or TRBV12-4 to TRBJ1-5; TRBD1 matches 9 bases. The CDR3 loop spans 13 amino acids. V dropped 6 bases and J dropped 11; count of bases not matched to a gene: 8.

This clonotype was seen only a few times. The chain is built from TRBV11-1 and TRBJ2-7, with D uncertain. This CDR3 is 14 amino acids long. The germline V gene encodes CDR1 SGHAT and CDR2 FQDESV (reference sequence). With 3 bases removed from V and 3 bases from J, the gap between germline ends came to 12 bases. DNA of the CDR3: TGTGCCAGCAGCTTTGAAAGCACCGACTACGAGCAGTACTTC. It is translated as CASSFESTDYEQYF. Complete variable domain (other parts from reference TRBV11-1 and TRBJ2-7): EAEVAQSPRYKITEKSQAVAFWCDPISGHATLYWYRQILGQGPELLVQFQDESVVDDSQLPKDRFSAERLKGVDSTLKIQPAELGDSAMYLCASSFESTDYEQYFGPGTRLTVT.

This clonotype was seen a single time. V gene TRBV19 combines with J gene TRBJ1-1; 7 bases agree with TRBD1. This CDR3 comprises 14 residues. Germline loops: CDR1 LNHDA, CDR2 SQIVND (reference sequence). The V and J ends lost 10 bases and 3 bases, in that order; junction bases with no gene match: 11. The CDR3 here is CATPPSDRDTEAFF. In nucleotides, the CDR3 is TGTGCCACCCCACCGAGTGACAGGGACACTGAAGCTTTCTTT.

The chain combines TRBV29-1 with TRBJ1-1, with a possible D match to TRBD1 (5 bases). V lost 8 bases, J lost 3 bases, and 10 bases lay in between. CDR3 size: 11 residues. CDR1 SQVTM and CDR2 ANQGSEA come from the germline V gene. The CDR3 DNA reads TGCAGCTTGCCGGGGGACACTGAAGCTTTCTTT. It translates to CSLPGDTEAFF. Variable domain in full (rest from reference TRBV29-1 and TRBJ1-1): SAVISQKPSRDICQRGTSLTIQCQVDSQVTMMFWYRQQPGQSLTLIATANQGSEATYESGFVIDKFPISRPNLTFSTLTVSNMSPEDSSIYLCSLPGDTEAFFGQGTRLTVV.

The rearrangement uses TRBV12-3 or TRBV12-4 and TRBJ1-1; D possibly corresponds to TRBD1 (5 bases). The CDR3 is 14 amino acids. V was pared by 6 bases and J by 12 bases, with 23 bases between. The CDR3 region has the DNA TGTGCCAGCAGCCCGCTCGGGACTCAGGAGGTGACTTTCTTT. Protein: CASSPLGTQEVTFF.

This rearrangement joins TRBV6-5 to TRBJ2-5; TRBD2 might be the D (5 bases). Germline CDR1 reads MNHEY; CDR2 reads SVGAGI. Deletions cut 7 bases from V and 13 bases from J, with 28 bases between. CDR3 length: 15 residues. CDR3 sequence reads: CASTTRGFLTDRPYF. Written as DNA, the CDR3 is TGTGCCAGCACTACCCGAGGGTTCCTTACGGATCGGCCGTACTTC.

This clonotype turned up a few times. J is TRBJ2-5 and V is TRBV7-9; no definite D call. V gave up 5 bases and J gave up 1 base, with 11 bases separating them. The CDR3 runs 14 residues. Germline V gene data show CDR1 as SEHNR and CDR2 as FQNEAQ (reference sequence). The CDR3 loop is CASSNRPTQETQYF. CDR3 in DNA: TGTGCCAGCAGCAATAGACCAACCCAAGAGACCCAGTACTTC.

The chain uses TRBV10-3 and TRBJ2-1; no clear D. Germline V gene lookup returns CDR1 ENHRY and CDR2 SYGVKD. V lost 3 bases and J lost 4, with 4 bases in between. This CDR3 spans 12 amino acids. For the CDR3, the DNA is TGTGCCATCAGTGACGGGTACAATGAGCAGTTCTTC. Its protein product is CAISDGYNEQFF.

The CDR3 sequence: CASSSGGLATEAFF. The DNA for the CDR3 is TGTGCCAGCAGCTCAGGGGGCTTGGCCACTGAAGCTTTCTTT. J is TRBJ1-1 and V is TRBV2; TRBD1 matches 8 bases. The CDR3 extends over 14 amino acids. The germline CDR1 and CDR2 sequences are SNHLY and FYNNEI. The V and J ends lost 6 bases and 4 bases, in that order; junction bases with no gene match: 7.

The V gene is TRBV7-2, the J gene TRBJ1-3, with TRBD1 as a possible D gene (5 bases). The germline gives CDR1 SGHTA, CDR2 FQGNSA. This CDR3 region has 14 residues. V gave up 4 bases and J gave up 7 bases, with 14 bases separating them. The CDR3 is CASSSPQWGNTIYF. The CDR3 coding sequence is TGTGCCAGCAGCTCCCCCCAATGGGGGAACACCATATATTTT. The full variable domain, with the rest looked up from reference TRBV7-2 and TRBJ1-3, is GAGVSQSPSNKVTEKGKDVELRCDPISGHTALYWYRQSLGQGLEFLIYFQGNSAPDKSGLPSDRFSAERTGGSVSTLTIQRTQQEDSAVYLCASSSPQWGNTIYFGEGSWLTVV.

The CDR3 region is CASSPIGTGGFYGYTF. The CDR3 DNA reads as TGTGCCAGCAGTCCTATAGGGACAGGGGGGTTCTATGGCTACACCTTC. V and J are TRBV5-6 and TRBJ1-2, with TRBD1 matching over 11 bases. The germline V gene encodes CDR1 SGHDT and CDR2 YYEEEE. The CDR3 contains 16 residues. J lost 4 bases, V lost 5 bases, and 10 bases had no gene match.

This clonotype was detected a few times. V and J are TRBV12-3 or TRBV12-4 and TRBJ1-6, with D perhaps TRBD1 (5 bases). V was cut by 4 bases and J by 7 bases, with 14 bases left in between. This CDR3 spans 15 amino acids. The CDR3 DNA sequence: TGTGCCAGCAGTTCCCCGGGACGGGGGAATTCACCCCTCCACTTT. This codes for CASSSPGRGNSPLHF.

The J gene is TRBJ2-7, the V gene TRBV2; 13 nucleotides match TRBD2. The germline CDR1 and CDR2 sequences are SNHLY and FYNNEI. The CDR3 has 14 residues. Trimming cost V 6 bases and J 11 bases; bases outside gene matches: 10. The DNA of the CDR3 is TGTGCCAGCAGCTCCCGGACTAGCGGGAGTTCGAAGTACTTC. Translated: CASSSRTSGSSKYF.

This clonotype was detected many times. The J gene is TRBJ2-5, the V gene TRBV2; D may be TRBD2 (5 bases). The CDR3 has 17 residues. Germline V gene lookup returns CDR1 SNHLY and CDR2 FYNNEI. V was pared by 1 base and J by 5 bases, with 20 bases between. The chain's CDR3 is CASSEGRNWLQSETQYF. Written as DNA, the CDR3 is TGTGCCAGCAGTGAAGGGAGGAACTGGTTGCAGTCGGAGACCCAGTACTTC.

The rearrangement uses TRBV9 and TRBJ2-7; 11 nucleotides line up with TRBD2. Germline CDR1 and CDR2: SGDLS and YYNGEE. V was clipped by 4 bases and J by 3 bases; unmatched bases: 3. The CDR3 covers 14 residues. CDR3 sequence: CASSLGTSGYEQYV. DNA of the CDR3: TGTGCCAGCAGCCTAGGGACTAGCGGCTACGAGCAGTACGTC.

This clonotype was recorded at least ten times. This CDR3 reads CASSESVTANTEAFF. The CDR3 DNA follows: TGCGCCAGCAGTGAGTCAGTTACGGCGAACACTGAAGCTTTCTTT. V and J are TRBV10-1 and TRBJ1-1; D ambiguous. Trimming left V 0 bases short and J 1 base short, with 9 bases between. This CDR3 has 15 residues. CDR1 is WNHNN, CDR2 SYGVQD, per germline (reference sequence).